This TCR beta chain comes out of a study of blood T cells in healthy people across ages. Trimming stripped 3 bases from V and 0 bases from J, with 11 bases between. The CDR3 is 15 amino acids. Sample-barcoded 5' priming and a J-beta primer mix drove a second PCR of 7 to 11 cycles. TCRdb reprocessed the 5' RACE reads with MiXCR, giving one entry per CDR3 protein. The table includes hundreds of thousands of distinct CDR3 sequences, 58% detected once. The genes are TRBV12-3 or TRBV12-4 and TRBJ1-2; D perhaps matches TRBD1 (6 bases). The clonotype comes from a man aged 30 to 39 in good health. Specimen: blood. This CDR3 reads CASSLGSGANYGYTF. For the CDR3, the DNA is TGTGCCAGCAGTTTGGGGTCAGGGGCTAACTATGGCTACACCTTC.